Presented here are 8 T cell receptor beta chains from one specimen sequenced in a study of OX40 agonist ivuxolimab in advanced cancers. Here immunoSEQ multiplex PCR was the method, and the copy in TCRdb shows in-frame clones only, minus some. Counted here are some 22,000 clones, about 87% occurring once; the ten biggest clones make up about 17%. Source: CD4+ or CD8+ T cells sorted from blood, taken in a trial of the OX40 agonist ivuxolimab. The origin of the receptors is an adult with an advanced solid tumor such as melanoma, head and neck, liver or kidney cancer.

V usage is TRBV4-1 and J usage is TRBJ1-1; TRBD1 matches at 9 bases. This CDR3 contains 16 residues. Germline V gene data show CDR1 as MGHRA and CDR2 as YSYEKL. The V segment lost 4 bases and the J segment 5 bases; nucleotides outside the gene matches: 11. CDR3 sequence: CASSPPGGTGRTEAFF. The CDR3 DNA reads TGCGCCAGCAGCCCCCCCGGGGGGACAGGGCGGACTGAAGCTTTCTTT.

CDR3 region: CASSQLGGPTEAFF. The CDR3 region has the DNA TGCGCCAGCAGCCAATTGGGGGGGCCCACTGAAGCTTTCTTT. This chain links TRBV4-3 with TRBJ1-1; a possible D gene is TRBD1 (6 bases). V was trimmed by 2 bases and J by 4 bases, leaving 11 bases between them. From germline, CDR1 is LGHNA and CDR2 YSLEER. The CDR3 has 14 amino acids.

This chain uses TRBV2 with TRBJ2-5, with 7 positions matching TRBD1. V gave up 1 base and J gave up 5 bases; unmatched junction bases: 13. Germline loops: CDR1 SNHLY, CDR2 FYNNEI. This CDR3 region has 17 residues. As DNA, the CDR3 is TGTGCCAGCAGTGAAGATTGGGACAGAGACCTCCGGGAGACCCAGTACTTC. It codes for CASSEDWDRDLRETQYF.

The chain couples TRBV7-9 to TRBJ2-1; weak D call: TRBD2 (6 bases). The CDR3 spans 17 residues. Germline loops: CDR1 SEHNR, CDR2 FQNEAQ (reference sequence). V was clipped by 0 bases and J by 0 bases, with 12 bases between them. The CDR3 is CASSLAAGISSYNEQFF. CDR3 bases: TGTGCCAGCAGCTTAGCCGCGGGGATTAGCTCCTACAATGAGCAGTTCTTC.

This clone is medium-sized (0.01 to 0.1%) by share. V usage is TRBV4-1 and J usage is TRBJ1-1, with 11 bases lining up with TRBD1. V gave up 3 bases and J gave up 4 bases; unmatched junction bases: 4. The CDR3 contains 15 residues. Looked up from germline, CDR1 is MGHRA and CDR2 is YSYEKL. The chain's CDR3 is CASSQRTGGTTEAFF. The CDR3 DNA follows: TGCGCCAGCAGCCAGCGGACAGGGGGCACCACTGAAGCTTTCTTT.

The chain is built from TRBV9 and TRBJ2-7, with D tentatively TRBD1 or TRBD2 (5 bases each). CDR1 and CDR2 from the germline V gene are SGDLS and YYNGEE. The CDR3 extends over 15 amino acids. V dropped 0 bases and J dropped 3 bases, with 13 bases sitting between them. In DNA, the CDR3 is TGTGCCAGCAGCGTAGGACGGGACCTCGTCTACGAGCAGTACTTC. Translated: CASSVGRDLVYEQYF. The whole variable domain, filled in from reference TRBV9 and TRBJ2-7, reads DSGVTQTPKHLITATGQRVTLRCSPRSGDLSVYWYQQSLDQGLQFLIQYYNGEERAKGNILERFSAQQFPDLHSELNLSSLELGDSALYFCASSVGRDLVYEQYFGPGTRLTVT.

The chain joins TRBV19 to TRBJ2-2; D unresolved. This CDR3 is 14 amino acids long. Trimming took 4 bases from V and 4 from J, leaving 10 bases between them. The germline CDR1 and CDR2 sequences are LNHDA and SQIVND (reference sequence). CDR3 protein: CASSTGSSTGELFF. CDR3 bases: TGTGCCAGTAGTACTGGGTCTAGCACCGGGGAGCTGTTTTTT.

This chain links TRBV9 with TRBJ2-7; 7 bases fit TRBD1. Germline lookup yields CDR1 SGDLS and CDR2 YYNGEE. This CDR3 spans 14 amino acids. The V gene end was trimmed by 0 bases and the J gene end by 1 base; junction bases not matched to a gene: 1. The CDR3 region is CASSVGDRSYEQYF. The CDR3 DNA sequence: TGTGCCAGCAGCGTAGGGGACAGATCCTACGAGCAGTACTTC.